These 20 T cell receptor beta chains were all obtained from the same sample, sequenced in a study of T cell changes during pregnancy in multiple sclerosis (dated by TCRdb to between 2018 and 2021). Library preparation was by the immunoSEQ multiplex PCR assay. Imported from immuneACCESS, the table was reduced by TCRdb to in-frame sequences with V and J called. These copies leave out some clones; in studies compared against another copy, an unresolved V gene accounts for under half, and the cause of the remainder is not known. In all, the sample holds about 34,000 clones, and 70% to 90% of those were seen once. The ten most abundant clones make up 3% to 4% of the sample. The source material was CD8+ T cells from peripheral blood mononuclear cells, sampled in the third trimester of pregnancy. Receptors originate from a female donor with multiple sclerosis, enrolled in a pregnancy study.

This chain joins TRBV23-1 and TRBJ1-6; 7 positions agree with TRBD1. TRBV23-1 is annotated as an ORF whose role is uncertain. The CDR3 length is 17 residues. The V and J ends lost 3 bases and 2 bases, in that order; junction bases with no gene match: 7. The CDR3 protein is CASSQETGNAYNSPLHF. The CDR3 DNA reads as TGCGCCAGCAGTCAGGAGACAGGGAACGCCTATAATTCACCCCTCCACTTT.

The rearrangement links TRBV13 to TRBJ2-3, with a possible D match to TRBD1 (7 bases). Germline V gene lookup returns CDR1 PRHDT and CDR2 FYEKMQ (reference sequence). V was trimmed by 3 bases and J by 0 bases, leaving 19 bases between them. CDR3 length equals 18 residues. CDR3 in amino acids: CASSFGGQHYPSTDTQYF. The CDR3 DNA reads TGTGCCAGCAGCTTCGGGGGACAGCATTACCCTAGCACAGATACGCAGTATTTT.

V gene TRBV9 combines with J gene TRBJ2-1; D perhaps matches TRBD2 (7 bases). This CDR3 spans 15 amino acids. Per the germline V gene, CDR1 is SGDLS and CDR2 is YYNGEE. Trimming took off 3 bases at V and 2 bases at J, with 12 bases between the two ends. CDR3 amino acids: CASSGGGVAYNEQFF. The CDR3 region has the DNA TGTGCCAGCAGCGGAGGGGGGGTAGCCTACAATGAGCAGTTCTTC.

The V call is TRBV6-5, the J call TRBJ2-7; 8 nucleotides agree with TRBD1. CDR1 is MNHEY, CDR2 SVGAGI, per germline. This CDR3 contains 15 residues. J gave up 4 bases and V 7 bases, and 12 bases lay outside the gene matches. CDR3 region: CASNPRTGYLYEQYF. The CDR3 nucleotides are TGTGCCAGCAACCCCCGGACAGGGTATTTGTACGAGCAGTACTTC.

The chain recombines TRBV19 with TRBJ2-2; no reliable D call. Germline V gives CDR1 LNHDA, CDR2 SQIVND (reference sequence). V shed 3 bases and J shed 3 bases, with 8 bases lying between them. This CDR3 is built from 14 residues. The CDR3 DNA reads TGTGCCAGTAGTATTAGCAGTTACACCGGGGAGCTGTTTTTT. It encodes CASSISSYTGELFF.

Judged by abundance, this clone is medium-sized. Other DNA sequences within the sample encode an identical CDR3. The chain recombines TRBV4-3 with TRBJ2-7; TRBD1 is a possible D gene (6 bases). There are 13 residues in the CDR3. Germline-derived CDR1 and CDR2 are LGHNA and YSLEER. The ends were cut back, 4 bases at V and 5 bases at J, with 12 bases in the middle. CDR3 DNA sequence: TGCGCCAGCAGCCCTCCAGGGGTCGACGAGCAGTACTTC. It codes for CASSPPGVDEQYF.

This clone was recorded once. The V call is TRBV6-6, the J call TRBJ2-7; 8 bases are shared with TRBD2. From germline, CDR1 is MNHNY and CDR2 SVGAGI (reference sequence). J was trimmed by 3 bases and V by 2 bases; bases with no gene match: 9. The CDR3 has 16 amino acids. CDR3: CASSYPGGTVYYEQYF. In DNA form, the CDR3 reads TGTGCCAGCAGTTACCCGGGGGGGACCGTTTACTACGAGCAGTACTTC.

This chain joins TRBV9 and TRBJ2-7; 11 nucleotides align to TRBD2. The CDR3 runs 16 residues. Trimming at V came to 4 bases and at J to 5 bases, leaving 11 bases not matched to a gene. Germline loops: CDR1 SGDLS, CDR2 YYNGEE. CDR3 coding DNA: TGTGCCAGCAGCACAGGCCGTAGCGGGGGGGCCCACGAGCAGTACTTC. It is translated as CASSTGRSGGAHEQYF.

This clone was counted only a few times. The chain employs TRBV30 and TRBJ1-1, with a tentative D call TRBD1 (6 bases). The CDR3 length is 12 residues. The germline CDR1 and CDR2 sequences are GTSNPN and SVGIG (reference sequence). The V gene lost 7 bases and the J gene lost 2 bases, with 11 bases spanning the gap. CDR3 nucleotide sequence: TGTGCCTTTAAACAGGGTAACACTGAAGCTTTCTTT. Translating gives CAFKQGNTEAFF.

The rearrangement uses TRBV21-1 and TRBJ1-5; TRBD1 is the table's D call and was not checked against the DNA. TRBV21-1 is a recognized pseudogene. CDR3 length: 23 residues. The CDR3 loop is CASSRGAQGLNYLLSECDQPQHF. The CDR3, as DNA: TGTGCCAGCAGCAGGGGCGCACAGGGTTTGAATTACCTGCTTAGTGAATGCGATCAGCCCCAGCATTTT.

The count of this clone is one. J is TRBJ1-1 and V is TRBV7-9; D perhaps matches TRBD1 (6 bases). Trimming shortened V by 3 bases and J by 0 bases, and 11 bases separated the two germline ends. The V gene's germline CDR1 is SEHNR and CDR2 FQNEAQ (reference sequence). This CDR3 spans 15 amino acids. The CDR3 region is CASSLAGEMNTEAFF. CDR3 coding DNA: TGTGCCAGCAGCTTGGCAGGGGAGATGAACACTGAAGCTTTCTTT.

The chain carries TRBV7-3 and TRBJ1-1; 10 bases align to TRBD1. Germline assignment: CDR1 SGHTA and CDR2 FQGTGA. This CDR3 has 14 amino acids. V shed 5 bases and J 3 bases; nucleotides not matched to a gene: 3. CDR3 nucleotide sequence: TGTGCCAGCAGCCAGGGACAGGGGTACACTGAAGCTTTCTTT. Protein sequence: CASSQGQGYTEAFF.

The gene calls are TRBV10-3 and TRBJ1-2; D perhaps matches TRBD1 (6 bases). V was pared by 8 bases and J by 7 bases, with 20 bases between. CDR1 ENHRY and CDR2 SYGVKD come from the germline V gene. This CDR3 has 14 residues. CDR3 nucleotides: TGTGCCATCGGCTTGGGTGGGGGGGCGCTTGGCTACACCTTC. Translating gives CAIGLGGGALGYTF.

The rearrangement joins TRBV9 to TRBJ2-3; 8 nucleotides agree with TRBD2. V was clipped by 7 bases and J by 2 bases; unmatched bases: 9. Germline V gene sequence: CDR1 SGDLS, CDR2 YYNGEE. The CDR3 is 15 amino acids. CDR3 sequence reads: CASGSEAGVTDTQYF. CDR3 nucleotides: TGTGCCAGCGGCTCCGAAGCGGGGGTCACAGATACGCAGTATTTT.

V and J are TRBV5-4 and TRBJ2-5; D is unresolved. The closer fit of TRBJ2-7 to the DNA end suggests the J call may be wrong. Germline-derived CDR1 and CDR2 are SGHNT and YYREEE (reference sequence). CDR3 length: 14 residues. CDR3 loop: CASSLGGGSYEQYF. CDR3 bases: TGTGCCAGCAGCTTAGGTGGCGGCTCCTACGAGCAGTACTTC.

V gene TRBV6-1 combines with J gene TRBJ1-4; 9 bases agree with TRBD1. J lost 8 bases, V lost 10 bases, and 8 bases had no gene match. CDR1 is MNHNS and CDR2 is SASEGT in the germline V gene. This CDR3 has 13 residues. The chain's CDR3 is CAIPGQGWEKLFF. CDR3 sequence (DNA): TGTGCCATACCGGGACAGGGCTGGGAAAAACTGTTTTTT.

This chain uses TRBV15 with TRBJ2-3, with D perhaps TRBD1 (5 bases). This CDR3 is built from 15 residues. Per germline, CDR1 LNHNV and CDR2 YYDKDF (reference sequence). Trimming took 1 base from V and 2 from J, leaving 10 bases between them. CDR3 sequence (DNA): TGTGCCACCAGCAGAGCAAGGGGCACCACAGATACGCAGTATTTT. Translation gives CATSRARGTTDTQYF.

Only one count was recorded for this clone. The chain is built from TRBV11-1 and TRBJ2-7; 7 bases fit TRBD1. Germline CDR1 is SGHAT and CDR2 is FQDESV (reference sequence). The CDR3 is 13 residues long. V lost 4 bases, J lost 5 bases, and 5 bases stayed unmatched. CDR3 sequence: CASSSTGWNEQYF. For the CDR3, the DNA is TGTGCCAGCAGCTCGACAGGGTGGAACGAGCAGTACTTC.

V and J are TRBV6-1 and TRBJ1-5; a weak D match, TRBD1 (5 bases). The V end was cut by 6 bases, the J end by 5 bases, with 11 bases between. Germline V gene sequence: CDR1 MNHNS, CDR2 SASEGT. The CDR3 contains 13 residues. The CDR3, as DNA: TGTGCCAGCAGCCTAGGGGTGGATCAGCCCCAGCATTTT. Amino acids: CASSLGVDQPQHF.

The rearrangement links TRBV7-8 to TRBJ2-2, with a possible D match to TRBD2 (6 bases). V lost 3 bases to trimming and J lost 8 bases, with 22 bases between them. CDR1 SGHVS and CDR2 FQNEAQ come from the germline V gene. The CDR3 length is 17 residues. CDR3 protein: CASSFGVGLRALGELFF. Here the CDR3 DNA reads TGTGCCAGCAGCTTTGGCGTAGGACTAAGGGCCCTAGGGGAGCTGTTTTTT.